These 9 T cell receptor beta chains share one sample of origin, sequenced in a study of vaccination and CD4 T cells after COVID-19. Treatment noted: approximately nine-day PBMC culture with coronavirus spike peptide pools or control peptides (ViraFEST assay). Their antigen targets remain unknown. At the Johns Hopkins FTIC core, DNA taken from cultured CD4+ T cells was sequenced by way of the Oncomine TCR Beta short-read assay. TCRdb passed the PCR reads through MiXCR, listing each CDR3 protein once. Of over 20,000 distinct CDR3 sequences in the sample, 40% to 45% were seen once. Sequencing was carried out using CD4+ T cells from blood, cultured in vitro. Receptor source: a human donor who had recovered from COVID-19.

This clonotype was picked up a small number of times. This chain joins TRBV6-1 and TRBJ2-5; a weak D match, TRBD1 (6 bases). CDR1 is MNHNS, CDR2 SASEGT, per germline. The CDR3 extends over 16 amino acids. V was pared by 6 bases and J by 5 bases, with 22 bases between. Here the CDR3 reads CASRRALGRGEETQYF. CDR3 DNA: TGTGCCAGCAGACGCGCACTGGGCAGGGGAGAGGAGACCCAGTACTTC.

This clonotype was detected a few times. The gene calls are TRBV20-1 and TRBJ1-2; D might be TRBD1 (6 bases). The germline gives CDR1 DFQATT, CDR2 SNEGSKA (reference sequence). The germline V and J ends were trimmed by 1 base and 4 bases, with 13 bases remaining between them. The CDR3 is made up of 14 amino acids. In nucleotides, the CDR3 is TGCAGTGCTAGAGTAGCCAGGGGATTCTATGGCTACACCTTC. Amino acid sequence: CSARVARGFYGYTF.

This rearrangement joins TRBV27 to TRBJ2-7; D possibly corresponds to TRBD2 (6 bases). The CDR3 has 14 residues. CDR1 and CDR2 (germline): MNHEY, SMNVEV (reference sequence). V lost 5 bases and J 6 bases, leaving 17 bases between the germline ends. The CDR3 nucleotides read TGTGCCAGCAGTACACGGGGACTTACGGGCGAGCAGTACTTC. Amino acids: CASSTRGLTGEQYF.

The V gene is TRBV6-5, the J gene TRBJ2-5; D possibly uses TRBD1 or TRBD2 (6 bases each). V was pared by 2 bases and J by 5 bases, with 21 bases between. Germline assignment: CDR1 MNHEY and CDR2 SVGAGI. The length of the CDR3 is 17 residues. The chain's CDR3 is CASSYVLIPGASETQYF. The CDR3 bases are TGTGCCAGCAGTTACGTTCTTATTCCGGGGGCATCGGAGACCCAGTACTTC.

V usage is TRBV20-1 and J usage is TRBJ2-5, with 9 bases matching TRBD2. V was clipped by 7 bases and J by 5 bases; unmatched bases: 5. The CDR3 has 12 amino acids. Germline lookup yields CDR1 DFQATT and CDR2 SNEGSKA (reference sequence). CDR3 sequence: CSGSGGRETQYF. CDR3 bases: TGCAGTGGTAGCGGGGGCAGGGAGACCCAGTACTTC.

V gene TRBV7-6 combines with J gene TRBJ1-5; D is possibly TRBD1 (5 bases). This CDR3 contains 18 residues. Germline values: CDR1 SGHVS, CDR2 FNYEAQ. V dropped 4 bases and J dropped 2 bases, with 21 bases sitting between them. The CDR3 DNA sequence: TGTGCCAGCAGCTACTACCCCCGGGGCCGAGGAGGCAATCAGCCCCAGCATTTT. It specifies CASSYYPRGRGGNQPQHF.

The chain carries TRBV9 and TRBJ2-5, with D unclear. The CDR3 is 13 amino acids. Deletions cut 0 bases from V and 1 base from J, with 4 bases between. CDR1 SGDLS and CDR2 YYNGEE come from the germline V gene. DNA of the CDR3: TGTGCCAGCAGCGTAGGAATCCAAGAGACCCAGTACTTC. Residues: CASSVGIQETQYF.

The genes are TRBV24-1 and TRBJ2-2, with 7 nucleotides matching TRBD1. The CDR3 has 16 amino acids. The germline CDR1 and CDR2 sequences are KGHDR and SFDVKD. V lost 4 bases and J lost 5; bases outside the gene matches: 9. The CDR3 spells CATSDQDRAGTGELFF. The CDR3 DNA follows: TGTGCCACCAGTGACCAAGACAGGGCCGGGACCGGGGAGCTGTTTTTT.

The chain links TRBV7-2 to TRBJ2-5; 7 nucleotides align to TRBD2. Germline CDR1 reads SGHTA; CDR2 reads FQGNSA. The CDR3 spans 16 residues. V lost 2 bases and J lost 2; bases outside the gene matches: 8. CDR3 region: CASSLSFGEGQETQYF. The DNA for the CDR3 is TGTGCCAGCAGCTTAAGTTTCGGGGAGGGACAAGAGACCCAGTACTTC.